The entry below gives a single TCR beta chain sequence along with its context. What it binds is unknown. With V trimmed by 6 bases and J by 7 bases, 1 base remained unmatched. Germline-derived CDR1 and CDR2 are SQVTM and ANQGSEA. This CDR3 has 11 residues. Assay used: immunoSEQ multiplex PCR; TCRdb lists only in-frame clones, some missing. The top ten hold 13% of the sample, which has 65,000 or so clones, about nine tenths seen once. The sample originates from a study of lymphopenia after photon versus proton radiotherapy. The study, taken as a whole, reports: In patients who died, overall survival fell as post-nadir TCR diversity dropped more.

The chain joins TRBV29-1 to TRBJ2-1, with 9 bases lining up with TRBD1. The receptor's source is an elderly man with esophageal cancer. The sample here was peripheral blood, taken from a patient treated with proton-based radiotherapy. CDR3 bases: TGCAGCGTAGACAGGGGGAATGAGCAGTTCTTC. It encodes CSVDRGNEQFF.